These T cell receptor beta chains were read from a single sample in a study of beta chain features in type 1 diabetes. Profiled with immunoSEQ multiplex PCR; TCRdb holds only in-frame clones, not every one. The sample has more than 120,000 clones, 10% seen once. Specimen: naive CD4+ T cells from blood. Receptors originate from a man aged 18 to 30 in good health. Both conserved end residues are part of each CDR3. Each record gives: J gene, D gene, clone size, V gene, CDR3 protein, CDR3 DNA. D genes are given only for firm matches. The size entry is marked missing in some rows and otherwise reads once, few, many or a size class.

J: TRBJ1-2
D: -
size: -
V: TRBV21-1
CDR3: CASSKWGRTGKKSYGYTF
DNA: TGTGCCAGCAGCAAATGGGGTAGGACAGGGAAGAAGTCCTATGGCTACACCTTC

J: TRBJ2-2
D: TRBD1
size: -
V: TRBV19
CDR3: CASKGNPGQGNTGELFF
DNA: TGTGCCAGTAAAGGGAATCCGGGACAGGGCAACACCGGGGAGCTGTTTTTT

J: TRBJ2-2
D: -
size: few
V: TRBV29-1
CDR3: CSVGGGRTPGAGELFF
DNA: TGCAGCGTTGGCGGCGGTCGGACCCCCGGGGCCGGGGAGCTGTTTTTT

J: TRBJ2-7
D: TRBD1
size: -
V: TRBV18
CDR3: CASSPGTVYEQYF
DNA: TGTGCCAGCTCTCCCGGGACAGTCTACGAGCAGTACTTC

J: TRBJ1-3
D: -
size: few
V: TRBV28
CDR3: CASKAGAGNTIYF
DNA: TGTGCCAGCAAGGCGGGGGCTGGAAACACCATATATTTT

J: TRBJ2-1
D: -
size: few
V: TRBV27
CDR3: CASSLEGATYNEQFF
DNA: TGTGCCAGCAGTTTGGAGGGGGCAACCTACAATGAGCAGTTCTTC

J: TRBJ2-3
D: TRBD1
size: -
V: TRBV18
CDR3: CASAGTGSTDTQYF
DNA: TGTGCCAGCGCAGGGACAGGGAGCACAGATACGCAGTATTTT

J: TRBJ2-3
D: TRBD1
size: -
V: TRBV27
CDR3: CASSSRDRGGTDTQYF
DNA: TGTGCCAGCAGTTCTCGGGACAGGGGTGGAACAGATACGCAGTATTTT

J: TRBJ2-7
D: TRBD1
size: few
V: TRBV4-3
CDR3: CASSLYMGTDYEQYF
DNA: TGCGCCAGCAGCCTGTATATGGGGACAGACTACGAGCAGTACTTC

J: TRBJ1-6
D: -
size: -
V: TRBV9
CDR3: CASSSSGTGFYNSPLHF
DNA: TGTGCCAGCAGCTCCAGTGGAACAGGCTTCTATAATTCACCCCTCCACTTT

J: TRBJ1-1
D: TRBD1
size: few
V: TRBV19
CDR3: CASSPKPDRGRLNTEAFF
DNA: TGTGCCAGTAGTCCCAAGCCGGACAGGGGGAGATTGAACACTGAAGCTTTCTTT

J: TRBJ2-3
D: -
size: few
V: TRBV9
CDR3: CASSVALAYTDTQYF
DNA: TGTGCCAGCAGCGTAGCACTAGCATACACAGATACGCAGTATTTT

J: TRBJ2-7
D: TRBD2
size: few
V: TRBV28
CDR3: CASRRTSGQSEQYF
DNA: TGTGCCAGCAGGAGGACTAGCGGTCAATCAGAGCAGTACTTC

J: TRBJ2-5
D: -
size: -
V: TRBV7-2
CDR3: CASSLNRGTQETQYF
DNA: TGTGCCAGCAGCTTAAATCGGGGAACCCAAGAGACCCAGTACTTC

J: TRBJ2-3
D: -
size: few
V: TRBV15
CDR3: CATSRDIRDTQYF
DNA: TGTGCCACCAGCAGAGATATACGGGATACGCAGTATTTT

J: TRBJ2-7
D: TRBD1
size: -
V: TRBV28
CDR3: CASSFWTGENEQYF
DNA: TGTGCCAGCAGTTTCTGGACAGGGGAAAACGAGCAGTACTTC

J: TRBJ2-7
D: -
size: -
V: TRBV19
CDR3: CASSMLRAETQSYEQYF
DNA: TGTGCCAGTAGTATGCTCAGAGCAGAGACTCAGTCCTACGAGCAGTACTTC

J: TRBJ2-5
D: TRBD2
size: few
V: TRBV13
CDR3: CASSFLAGHQETQYF
DNA: TGTGCCAGCAGCTTTCTAGCGGGGCACCAAGAGACCCAGTACTTC

J: TRBJ1-4
D: TRBD1
size: -
V: TRBV30
CDR3: CAWSLQGQMREKLFF
DNA: TGTGCCTGGAGTTTACAGGGACAGATGCGGGAAAAACTGTTTTTT

J: TRBJ1-2
D: -
size: few
V: TRBV7-9
CDR3: CASSLEQSYGYTF
DNA: TGTGCCAGCAGCTTAGAACAAAGCTATGGCTACACCTTC

J: TRBJ2-2
D: -
size: -
V: TRBV18
CDR3: CASSPFDSQYGELFF
DNA: TGTGCCAGCTCACCCTTTGACTCCCAATACGGGGAGCTGTTTTTT

J: TRBJ2-5
D: TRBD1
size: -
V: TRBV15
CDR3: CATSRGDREETQYF
DNA: TGTGCCACCAGCAGAGGGGACAGGGAGGAGACCCAGTACTTC

J: TRBJ2-7
D: TRBD1
size: -
V: TRBV5-1
CDR3: CASSPGQDYEQYF
DNA: TGCGCCAGTTCCCCGGGACAGGATTACGAGCAGTACTTC

J: TRBJ2-7
D: -
size: -
V: TRBV7-9
CDR3: CASSLALAGTYEQYF
DNA: TGTGCCAGCAGCTTAGCCCTGGCGGGGACCTACGAGCAGTACTTC

J: TRBJ2-3
D: TRBD1
size: few
V: TRBV9
CDR3: CASSVVGQGASLTDTQYF
DNA: TGTGCCAGCAGCGTAGTGGGACAGGGGGCTTCTCTAACAGATACGCAGTATTTT

J: TRBJ1-3
D: -
size: few
V: TRBV1
CDR3: CTSTRGQAERGNTIYF
DNA: TGCACCAGCACCCGAGGACAGGCCGAACGCGGAAACACCATATATTTT

J: TRBJ2-7
D: TRBD1
size: few
V: TRBV7-7
CDR3: CASSSGQGLSYEQYF
DNA: TGTGCCAGCAGCTCCGGACAGGGCCTCTCCTACGAGCAGTACTTC

J: TRBJ1-5
D: TRBD1
size: -
V: TRBV5-1
CDR3: CASSLGTGEQHQHF
DNA: TGCGCCAGCAGCTTGGGTACAGGGGAGCAACACCAGCATTTT

J: TRBJ1-2
D: TRBD1
size: few
V: TRBV28
CDR3: CASTTGGAGYGYTF
DNA: TGTGCCAGCACAACAGGGGGCGCAGGGTATGGCTACACCTTC

J: TRBJ2-7
D: -
size: -
V: TRBV7-9
CDR3: CASSARGPSSYEQYF
DNA: TGTGCCAGCAGCGCCAGGGGTCCGTCATCCTACGAGCAGTACTTC

J: TRBJ2-2
D: TRBD1
size: -
V: TRBV7-2
CDR3: CASSWDRWNTGELFF
DNA: TGTGCCAGCAGCTGGGACAGGTGGAACACCGGGGAGCTGTTTTTT

J: TRBJ1-1
D: TRBD1
size: few
V: TRBV11-2
CDR3: CASSTRDRGPEAFF
DNA: TGTGCCAGCAGCACCCGGGACAGGGGTCCTGAAGCTTTCTTT

J: TRBJ1-2
D: -
size: few
V: TRBV7-7
CDR3: CASSQPPTENYGYTF
DNA: TGTGCCAGCAGCCAACCCCCGACAGAAAACTATGGCTACACCTTC

J: TRBJ2-1
D: TRBD2
size: -
V: TRBV9
CDR3: CASSVGGEGEIRPEFYNEPFF
DNA: TGTGCCAGCAGCGTAGGAGGGGAGGGTGAGATTAGACCGGAATTTTACAATGAGCCGTTCTTC

J: TRBJ1-1
D: TRBD1
size: -
V: TRBV19
CDR3: CASRSGTANTEAFF
DNA: TGTGCCAGTAGATCCGGGACAGCGAACACTGAAGCTTTCTTT

J: TRBJ2-1
D: TRBD1
size: -
V: TRBV2
CDR3: CASFWTGMNEQFF
DNA: TGTGCCAGCTTCTGGACAGGGATGAATGAGCAGTTCTTC

J: TRBJ2-3
D: TRBD1
size: few
V: TRBV5-1
CDR3: CASSLEVGRGTDTQYF
DNA: TGCGCCAGCAGCTTGGAAGTCGGCAGGGGGACAGATACGCAGTATTTT

J: TRBJ2-7
D: TRBD1
size: -
V: TRBV19
CDR3: CASTTDRDHEQYF
DNA: TGTGCCAGTACCACCGACAGGGACCACGAGCAGTACTTC

J: TRBJ1-3
D: -
size: -
V: TRBV2
CDR3: CASSFGGGSGITNTIYF
DNA: TGTGCCAGCTCCTTTGGGGGGGGATCCGGAATTACAAACACCATATATTTT

J: TRBJ1-1
D: TRBD1
size: few
V: TRBV7-9
CDR3: CASSQGAPNTEAFF
DNA: TGTGCCAGCAGCCAGGGGGCTCCGAACACTGAAGCTTTCTTT

J: TRBJ2-2
D: -
size: few
V: TRBV9
CDR3: CASSVGGRGATGELFF
DNA: TGTGCCAGCAGCGTCGGAGGTCGGGGAGCTACCGGGGAGCTGTTTTTT

J: TRBJ2-7
D: -
size: -
V: TRBV5-1
CDR3: CASSLYQTESYEQYF
DNA: TGCGCCAGCAGCTTATACCAGACAGAGTCCTACGAGCAGTACTTC

J: TRBJ1-4
D: TRBD1
size: -
V: TRBV30
CDR3: CAWSGRQGYEKLFF
DNA: TGTGCCTGGAGTGGACGACAGGGATATGAAAAACTGTTTTTT

J: TRBJ2-7
D: -
size: -
V: TRBV6-6
CDR3: CASMRGGASYEQYF
DNA: TGTGCCAGCATGAGGGGGGGGGCCTCCTACGAGCAGTACTTC

J: TRBJ1-2
D: -
size: few
V: TRBV30
CDR3: CAWSDGGSYGYTF
DNA: TGTGCCTGGTCAGACGGGGGTTCCTATGGCTACACCTTC

J: TRBJ2-3
D: TRBD2
size: few
V: TRBV11-2
CDR3: CASSLGASGGNTDTQYF
DNA: TGTGCCAGCAGCTTAGGAGCTAGCGGGGGAAACACAGATACGCAGTATTTT

J: TRBJ1-4
D: TRBD1
size: many
V: TRBV28
CDR3: CASSTPSTGVREKLFF
DNA: TGTGCCAGCAGTACCCCATCGACAGGGGTTCGTGAAAAACTGTTTTTT

J: TRBJ1-5
D: TRBD1
size: few
V: TRBV2
CDR3: CASSRDRGQGQPQHF
DNA: TGTGCCAGCAGTCGGGACAGGGGGCAAGGTCAGCCCCAGCATTTT

J: TRBJ1-5
D: -
size: -
V: TRBV11-2
CDR3: CASSLDMSNQPQHF
DNA: TGTGCCAGCAGCTTAGATATGAGCAATCAGCCCCAGCATTTT

J: TRBJ2-3
D: TRBD1
size: few
V: TRBV5-1
CDR3: CASSPGQSTDTQYF
DNA: TGCGCCAGCAGCCCGGGACAGAGCACAGATACGCAGTATTTT

J: TRBJ2-3
D: TRBD1
size: few
V: TRBV11-2
CDR3: CASSSDRGADTQYF
DNA: TGTGCCAGCAGCTCGGACAGGGGGGCAGATACGCAGTATTTT

J: TRBJ2-2
D: TRBD2
size: few
V: TRBV4-1
CDR3: CASSRLRGGGTGELFF
DNA: TGCGCCAGCAGCCGACTACGCGGGGGAGGCACCGGGGAGCTGTTTTTT

J: TRBJ1-5
D: -
size: few
V: TRBV28
CDR3: CASSRISGSNQPQHF
DNA: TGTGCCAGCAGTCGCATATCGGGTAGCAATCAGCCCCAGCATTTT

J: TRBJ2-3
D: TRBD2
size: many
V: TRBV15
CDR3: CATRTSGTDTQYF
DNA: TGTGCCACCCGGACTAGCGGGACAGATACGCAGTATTTT

J: TRBJ2-5
D: TRBD2
size: -
V: TRBV5-1
CDR3: CASSLVAGSEETQYF
DNA: TGCGCCAGCAGCTTAGTAGCGGGGAGTGAAGAGACCCAGTACTTC